This entry lists 16 T cell receptor beta chains sequenced from one sample in a study of blood T cell repertoires in COVID-19. TCRdb's table, derived via immunoSEQ multiplex PCR, lists solely in-frame clones and lacks some. The sample includes 60,000 or so clones, 70% to 85% seen only once; the top ten take less than 4.5%. Material for sequencing was peripheral blood. Receptor source: a man between 60 and 70 years old with acute or convalescent COVID-19.

The chain joins TRBV6-5 to TRBJ2-7, with TRBD1 matching over 10 bases. The CDR3 loop spans 13 amino acids. After removal of 5 bases from V and 4 bases from J, the junction contained 2 bases not matched to a gene. Germline CDR1 is MNHEY and CDR2 is SVGAGI. Here the CDR3 reads CASSKGQGYEQYF. CDR3 nucleotides: TGTGCCAGCAGTAAGGGACAGGGGTACGAGCAGTACTTC.

This clone was seen just once. V gene TRBV27 combines with J gene TRBJ1-2, with 9 bases fitting TRBD1. Trimming removed 4 bases from V and 11 bases from J; junction bases left unmatched: 17. The CDR3 has 16 residues. CDR1 is MNHEY and CDR2 is SMNVEV in the germline V gene (reference sequence). The CDR3 loop is CASSYGLHRDRVRYTF. The CDR3 DNA sequence: TGTGCCAGCAGTTACGGCCTACACCGGGACAGGGTGCGGTACACCTTC.

J is TRBJ1-1 and V is TRBV7-9; D remains ambiguous. From germline, CDR1 is SEHNR and CDR2 FQNEAQ (reference sequence). Between the trimmed V and J ends, which lost 3 bases and 3 bases, there was a span of 14 bases. The CDR3 extends over 15 amino acids. In DNA, the CDR3 is TGTGCCAGCAGCTTTCTTTCGACGGGAGACACTGAAGCTTTCTTT. Translation: CASSFLSTGDTEAFF.

In nucleotides, the CDR3 is TGTGCCAGCAGTTACGGGCCAGGGCCCTACAATGAGCAGTTCTTC. Translation: CASSYGPGPYNEQFF. The chain employs TRBV6-5 and TRBJ2-1, with D tentatively TRBD1 (5 bases). V was clipped by 2 bases and J by 2 bases, with 10 bases between them. Germline CDR1 reads MNHEY; CDR2 reads SVGAGI. This CDR3 is 15 amino acids long.

V and J are TRBV25-1 and TRBJ1-3, with D possibly matching TRBD1 (6 bases). Germline values: CDR1 MGHDK, CDR2 SYGVNS. The CDR3 is made up of 13 amino acids. V was cut by 6 bases and J by 4 bases, with 10 bases left in between. CDR3 DNA: TGTGCCAGCAGGGGGGGGACAGGAAACACCATATATTTT. This sequence encodes CASRGGTGNTIYF.

About this clone itself: A read error may account for a junction end that differs from germline. This sequence joins TRBV5-1 and TRBJ2-7, with 7 bases fitting TRBD1. The CDR3 loop spans 17 amino acids. Germline V gene data show CDR1 as SGHRS and CDR2 as YFSETQ. The CDR3 loop is CASRLAIAGDSRLLQYF. The CDR3 DNA reads TGCGCCAGCAGATTGGCAATAGCCGGGGACAGCCGGCTCTTGCAGTACTTC.

The J gene is TRBJ2-5, the V gene TRBV15; D might be TRBD2 (8 bases). V gave up 9 bases and J gave up 6 bases, with 20 bases separating them. The germline CDR1 and CDR2 sequences are LNHNV and YYDKDF (reference sequence). The CDR3 has 14 amino acids. The CDR3 region is CATQPGGGVQTQYF. In DNA form, the CDR3 reads TGTGCCACGCAGCCGGGAGGGGGCGTACAGACCCAGTACTTC.

This clone was seen only once. The chain uses TRBV18 and TRBJ1-2; D gene unclear. The ends were cut back, 3 bases at V and 4 bases at J, with 12 bases in the middle. Germline CDR1 KGHSH, CDR2 LQKENI. The length of the CDR3 is 14 residues. CDR3 sequence: CASSPTRSVYGYTF. In DNA form, the CDR3 reads TGTGCCAGCTCACCTACGAGGTCCGTCTATGGCTACACCTTC.

The chain combines TRBV18 with TRBJ2-1, with a possible D match to TRBD2 (6 bases). CDR3 size: 15 residues. The germline V gene encodes CDR1 KGHSH and CDR2 LQKENI. V was cut by 4 bases and J by 2 bases, with 12 bases left in between. CDR3 DNA sequence: TGTGCCAGCTCACGTGAGGAGGGTACCTACAATGAGCAGTTCTTC. Encoded protein: CASSREEGTYNEQFF.

The V gene is TRBV5-1, the J gene TRBJ2-2; 13 nucleotides align to TRBD2. J gave up 8 bases and V 4 bases, and 8 bases lay outside the gene matches. This CDR3 comprises 16 residues. Germline CDR1 and CDR2: SGHRS and YFSETQ. The CDR3 DNA sequence: TGCGCCAGCAGCACTGGACTAGCGGGGGACCGAGGGGAGCTGTTTTTT. This gives the protein CASSTGLAGDRGELFF.

The rearrangement links TRBV5-1 to TRBJ2-7; 7 bases are a match to TRBD1. This CDR3 has 13 residues. The trim removed 3 bases at V and 4 bases at J, leaving 4 bases unmatched. From germline, CDR1 is SGHRS and CDR2 YFSETQ. CDR3 residues: CASSSDREYEQYF. As DNA, the CDR3 is TGCGCCAGCAGCTCTGACAGGGAGTACGAGCAGTACTTC. The variable domain in full, completed from reference TRBV5-1 and TRBJ2-7, reads KAGVTQTPRYLIKTRGQQVTLSCSPISGHRSVSWYQQTPGQGLQFLFEYFSETQRNKGNFPGRFSGRQFSNSRSEMNVSTLELGDSALYLCASSSDREYEQYFGPGTRLTVT.

The chain has TRBV5-1 and TRBJ2-7; tentatively, D is TRBD1 (5 bases). Germline values: CDR1 SGHRS, CDR2 YFSETQ. The CDR3 runs 14 residues. The germline V and J ends were trimmed by 4 bases and 7 bases, with 18 bases remaining between them. The CDR3 loop reads CASSDGHQSGEQYF. CDR3 bases: TGCGCCAGCAGCGACGGCCATCAGTCAGGGGAGCAGTACTTC. The full variable domain, completed using reference TRBV5-1 and TRBJ2-7, is KAGVTQTPRYLIKTRGQQVTLSCSPISGHRSVSWYQQTPGQGLQFLFEYFSETQRNKGNFPGRFSGRQFSNSRSEMNVSTLELGDSALYLCASSDGHQSGEQYFGPGTRLTVT.

This clone was seen just once. This chain links TRBV18 with TRBJ1-1; D remains ambiguous. CDR1 KGHSH and CDR2 LQKENI come from the germline V gene. The CDR3 is 14 residues long. Trimming pared 1 base from V and 0 bases from J, leaving 6 bases between. In DNA form, the CDR3 reads TGTGCCAGCTCACCACAGCATATGAACACTGAAGCTTTCTTT. It specifies CASSPQHMNTEAFF.

The chain couples TRBV29-1 to TRBJ2-4, with 7 positions matching TRBD1. The CDR3 is 12 amino acids. Trimming cost V 7 bases and J 8 bases; bases outside gene matches: 8. The germline V gene encodes CDR1 SQVTM and CDR2 ANQGSEA. CDR3 sequence (DNA): TGCAGCGCGCGGACAGGTCCGGACATTCAGTACTTC. It encodes CSARTGPDIQYF.

This clone was detected once. V usage is TRBV20-1 and J usage is TRBJ2-3; no reliable D call. Germline V gene sequence: CDR1 DFQATT, CDR2 SNEGSKA (reference sequence). The CDR3 length is 11 residues. Trimming pared 6 bases from V and 2 bases from J, leaving 6 bases between. The CDR3 nucleotides read TGCAGTGCCTCCCCCACAGATACGCAGTATTTT. Amino acid sequence: CSASPTDTQYF.

The rearrangement uses TRBV6-5 and TRBJ2-2, with 7 bases that match TRBD1. CDR1 MNHEY and CDR2 SVGAGI come from the germline V gene. The CDR3 loop spans 15 amino acids. With 8 bases clipped from V and 8 bases from J, the junction kept 14 bases outside the gene matches. DNA of the CDR3: TGTGCCAGCCCCTATACAGGGGCCCCCAGGGGGGAGCTGTTTTTT. Amino acid sequence: CASPYTGAPRGELFF.